These 23 T cell receptor beta chains were sequenced from one sample in a study of shared clonotypes between healthy human individuals. Sequencing used immunoSEQ multiplex PCR; TCRdb keeps in-frame clones, though not all of them. The data show approximately 1.4 million clones, 95% to 99% seen once. Sequencing was carried out using naive CD4+ T cells sorted from blood. Subset given: CD45RA+ positively selected. The receptors shown here come from a man aged 30-40 years in good health.

The gene calls are TRBV14 and TRBJ2-3, with 9 bases lining up with TRBD1. The CDR3 consists of 15 residues. V lost 4 bases, J lost 9 bases, and 11 bases stayed unmatched. Germline CDR1 reads SGHDN; CDR2 reads FVKESK. The CDR3 here is CASSPGPNRGPTQYF. CDR3 nucleotide sequence: TGTGCCAGCAGCCCCGGCCCCAACAGGGGGCCGACGCAGTATTTT.

The V and J genes are TRBV6-5 and TRBJ2-7, with a tentative D call TRBD2 (6 bases). Per the germline V gene, CDR1 is MNHEY and CDR2 is SVGAGI. Trimming cost V 5 bases and J 6 bases, with 17 bases left between them. This CDR3 comprises 14 residues. For the CDR3, the DNA is TGTGCCAGCAGTCGAAGTGGGGGGTCCATCGAGCAGTACTTC. Translation gives CASSRSGGSIEQYF.

The chain employs TRBV5-1 and TRBJ1-5, with D possibly being TRBD1 (5 bases). CDR3 length: 19 residues. Trimming shortened V by 4 bases and J by 4 bases, and 27 bases separated the two germline ends. Germline lookup yields CDR1 SGHRS and CDR2 YFSETQ. The CDR3 DNA reads TGCGCCAGCAGCCGACAGCCGGCGAACGACGGAGCTAATAATCAGCCCCAGCATTTT. Translating gives CASSRQPANDGANNQPQHF.

The gene calls are TRBV6-1 and TRBJ2-7; 9 bases map to TRBD1. The germline V gene encodes CDR1 MNHNS and CDR2 SASEGT. The J segment lost 11 bases and the V segment lost 1 base, leaving 9 bases of the junction unmatched. This CDR3 region has 14 residues. In nucleotides, the CDR3 is TGTGCCAGCAGTGAAGGGGTGCCGAGGACAGGGGAGTACTTC. It specifies CASSEGVPRTGEYF.

The rearrangement uses TRBV11-3 and TRBJ2-5; TRBD2 is a possible D gene (5 bases). The CDR3 totals 15 residues. Trimming stripped 5 bases from V and 5 bases from J, with 18 bases between. CDR1 and CDR2 from the germline V gene are SGHNT and YENEEA. CDR3 region: CASSEGIRGQETQYF. CDR3 DNA sequence: TGTGCCAGCAGCGAAGGGATCCGGGGTCAGGAGACCCAGTACTTC.

J is TRBJ2-1 and V is TRBV9; D is possibly TRBD1 or TRBD2 (5 bases each). V was clipped by 0 bases and J by 7 bases, with 17 bases between them. CDR1 and CDR2 from the germline V gene are SGDLS and YYNGEE. The CDR3 contains 16 residues. In DNA form, the CDR3 reads TGTGCCAGCAGCGTAGCGGGGCTGGGAGATAAAAATGAGCAGTTCTTC. It translates to CASSVAGLGDKNEQFF. Based on the CDR3 plus reference TRBV9 and TRBJ2-1, the full variable domain is DSGVTQTPKHLITATGQRVTLRCSPRSGDLSVYWYQQSLDQGLQFLIQYYNGEERAKGNILERFSAQQFPDLHSELNLSSLELGDSALYFCASSVAGLGDKNEQFFGPGTRLTVL.

The chain recombines TRBV11-2 with TRBJ1-1; D is ambiguous. Trimming took off 4 bases at V and 10 bases at J, with 13 bases between the two ends. This CDR3 contains 12 residues. In germline, CDR1 is SGHAT, CDR2 FQNNGV. The CDR3: CASSYTPGVAFF. The CDR3 nucleotides read TGTGCCAGCAGCTACACCCCCGGGGTAGCTTTCTTT.

This clone was seen only once. The V and J genes are TRBV7-9 and TRBJ2-5, with TRBD2 matching over 9 bases. The CDR3 totals 14 residues. Losses at the gene ends were 5 bases for V and 3 bases for J; bases not matched to a gene: 4. Germline CDR1 reads SEHNR; CDR2 reads FQNEAQ (reference sequence). The CDR3 nucleotides are TGTGCCAGCAGCCCGAGACTAGCGGAAGAGACCCAGTACTTC. Amino acids: CASSPRLAEETQYF.

The V and J genes are TRBV19 and TRBJ2-1; 7 bases line up with TRBD1. The V gene's germline CDR1 is LNHDA and CDR2 SQIVND (reference sequence). The V and J ends lost 9 bases and 8 bases, in that order; junction bases with no gene match: 4. The CDR3 consists of 11 residues. CDR3 coding DNA: TGTGCCAGCAGACAGGGCCATGAGCAGTTCTTC. Amino acid sequence: CASRQGHEQFF.

J is TRBJ1-2 and V is TRBV19; D might be TRBD1 (6 bases). From germline, CDR1 is LNHDA and CDR2 SQIVND (reference sequence). The CDR3 runs 14 residues. The V end lost 7 bases, the J end lost 2 bases, and 14 bases lay between the germline ends. CDR3 sequence reads: CASNAGDPNYGYTF. DNA of the CDR3: TGTGCCAGTAACGCAGGGGACCCCAACTATGGCTACACCTTC.

This chain connects TRBV30 to TRBJ1-2, with 12 bases aligning to TRBD1. The V and J ends lost 1 base and 7 bases, in that order; junction bases with no gene match: 4. The CDR3 is 14 residues long. Germline CDR1 and CDR2: GTSNPN and SVGIG (reference sequence). The CDR3 DNA reads as TGTGCCTGGAGTGCTGGGACAGGGGGCTTTGGCTACACCTTC. Protein product: CAWSAGTGGFGYTF.

The chain's CDR3 is CAISESYPGGLYEQYF. CDR3 sequence (DNA): TGTGCCATCAGTGAGTCATATCCAGGCGGCCTCTACGAGCAGTACTTC. The gene calls are TRBV10-3 and TRBJ2-7; no clear D. The CDR3 spans 16 residues. V lost 0 bases and J lost 3, with 15 bases in between. CDR1 and CDR2 from the germline V gene are ENHRY and SYGVKD.

This chain uses TRBV29-1 with TRBJ2-7; 10 bases align to TRBD2. The CDR3 is made up of 13 amino acids. V lost 5 bases to trimming and J lost 6 bases; unmatched junction nucleotides: 7. Germline V gene data show CDR1 as SQVTM and CDR2 as ANQGSEA. The CDR3 DNA reads TGCAGCGTTTGGACTAGCGGAGAAATCGAGCAGTACTTC. Translating it yields CSVWTSGEIEQYF.

The V call is TRBV27, the J call TRBJ2-2; D might be TRBD1 (6 bases). From germline, CDR1 is MNHEY and CDR2 SMNVEV (reference sequence). CDR3 length: 15 residues. With 1 base removed from V and 6 bases from J, the gap between germline ends came to 12 bases. The CDR3 reads CASSLFTGYPGELFF. DNA of the CDR3: TGTGCCAGCAGTTTATTCACAGGGTACCCCGGGGAGCTGTTTTTT.

Turning to this clone: Other DNA sequences in the sample encode the same CDR3. The J gene is TRBJ2-7, the V gene TRBV18; no reliable D call. CDR3 length: 13 residues. The V end lost 0 bases, the J end lost 3 bases, and 6 bases lay between the germline ends. Germline V CDR1 and CDR2: KGHSH, LQKENI. CDR3 nucleotide sequence: TGTGCCAGCTCACCACCCTCCGGCTACGAGCAGTACTTC. Its translation is CASSPPSGYEQYF. The variable domain in full, completed from reference TRBV18 and TRBJ2-7, reads NAGVMQNPRHLVRRRGQEARLRCSPMKGHSHVYWYRQLPEEGLKFMVYLQKENIIDESGMPKERFSAEFPKEGPSILRIQQVVRGDSAAYFCASSPPSGYEQYFGPGTRLTVT.

This chain connects TRBV19 to TRBJ2-1; 11 bases are shared with TRBD2. Germline V gives CDR1 LNHDA, CDR2 SQIVND (reference sequence). This CDR3 has 15 residues. Unmatched junction bases numbered 12, after V lost 9 bases and J lost 8 bases. The CDR3 protein is CASTLLAGVSHEQFF. CDR3 nucleotides: TGTGCCAGCACCCTACTAGCGGGAGTTTCCCATGAGCAGTTCTTC.

The chain couples TRBV7-9 to TRBJ2-7; perhaps TRBD1 as D (5 bases). CDR1 and CDR2 (germline): SEHNR, FQNEAQ (reference sequence). The CDR3 has 14 amino acids. V lost 6 bases, J lost 4 bases, and 16 bases lay in between. CDR3 sequence: CASSLGVPRYEQYF. CDR3 DNA: TGTGCCAGCAGTCTAGGGGTACCACGGTACGAGCAGTACTTC.

Note on this clone: Other DNA sequences from this sample encode an identical CDR3 as well. The J gene is TRBJ1-1, the V gene TRBV6-1, with 7 bases fitting TRBD1. The CDR3 has 13 residues. V was clipped by 6 bases and J by 5 bases; unmatched bases: 6. The germline V gene encodes CDR1 MNHNS and CDR2 SASEGT. CDR3 region: CASRETGVTEAFF. CDR3 in DNA: TGTGCCAGCAGGGAAACAGGGGTGACTGAAGCTTTCTTT.

This chain joins TRBV9 and TRBJ1-1, with D unclear. V lost 0 bases to trimming and J lost 4 bases, with 10 bases between them. The CDR3 spans 14 residues. Germline V gene lookup returns CDR1 SGDLS and CDR2 YYNGEE. CDR3 in DNA: TGTGCCAGCAGCGTAGCTAGTTTCGGCACTGAAGCTTTCTTT. This codes for CASSVASFGTEAFF.

This sequence joins TRBV18 and TRBJ2-7; 9 bases agree with TRBD2. V was clipped by 4 bases and J by 5 bases; unmatched bases: 12. Looked up from germline, CDR1 is KGHSH and CDR2 is LQKENI. CDR3 length: 16 amino acids. The CDR3 DNA reads TGTGCCAGCTCACTTCTAGCCGGGACTAGCCTTGACGAGCAGTACTTC. Encoded protein: CASSLLAGTSLDEQYF.

Note on this clone: In the same sample, other DNA sequences code for this CDR3. The chain links TRBV15 to TRBJ2-3, with D perhaps matching TRBD1 (6 bases). Trimming cost V 0 bases and J 6 bases, with 7 bases left between them. Per the germline V gene, CDR1 is LNHNV and CDR2 is YYDKDF (reference sequence). This CDR3 contains 13 residues. CDR3 DNA sequence: TGTGCCACCAGCAGAGATAGGGGGGATACGCAGTATTTT. Encoded protein: CATSRDRGDTQYF.

This chain connects TRBV7-8 to TRBJ2-4; a weak D match, TRBD2 (6 bases). CDR3 length: 13 amino acids. V was cut by 1 base and J by 7 bases, with 8 bases left in between. CDR1 and CDR2 from the germline V gene are SGHVS and FQNEAQ. In nucleotides, the CDR3 is TGTGCCAGCAGCTTAGGAAGCGGGAACATTCAGTACTTC. It specifies CASSLGSGNIQYF.

This clone was recorded only once. The chain is built from TRBV18 and TRBJ1-5; D is undetermined. The CDR3 length is 13 residues. V was clipped by 2 bases and J by 9 bases, with 11 bases between them. Germline V gene sequence: CDR1 KGHSH, CDR2 LQKENI. The CDR3 loop is CASSPGNGGPQHF. DNA of the CDR3: TGTGCCAGCTCACCAGGGAACGGTGGGCCCCAGCATTTT.